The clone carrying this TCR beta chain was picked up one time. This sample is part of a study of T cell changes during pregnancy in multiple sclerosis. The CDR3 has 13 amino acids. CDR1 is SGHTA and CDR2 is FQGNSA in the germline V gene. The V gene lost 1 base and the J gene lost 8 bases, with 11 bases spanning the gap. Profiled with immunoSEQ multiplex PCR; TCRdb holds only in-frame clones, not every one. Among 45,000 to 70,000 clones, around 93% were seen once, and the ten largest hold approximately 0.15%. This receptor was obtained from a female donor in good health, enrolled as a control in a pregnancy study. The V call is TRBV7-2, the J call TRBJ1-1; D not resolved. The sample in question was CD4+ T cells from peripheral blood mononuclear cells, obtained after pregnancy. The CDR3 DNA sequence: TGTGCCAGCAGCTTAGAACAGCTACAGGAAGCTTTCTTT. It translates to CASSLEQLQEAFF. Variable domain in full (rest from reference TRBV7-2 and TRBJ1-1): GAGVSQSPSNKVTEKGKDVELRCDPISGHTALYWYRQSLGQGLEFLIYFQGNSAPDKSGLPSDRFSAERTGGSVSTLTIQRTQQEDSAVYLCASSLEQLQEAFFGQGTRLTVV.